This entry concerns a single T cell receptor beta chain. Its antigen is not known. PCR amplification relied on 60 Vbeta primers (plus 13 Jbeta primers). Clones were sequenced by immunoSEQ multiplex PCR, and TCRdb holds only the in-frame ones, with some missing. The sample yields about 200,000 clones, roughly 73% seen once. CDR1 and CDR2 from the germline V gene are KGHSH and LQKENI. Trimming at V came to 4 bases and at J to 0 bases, leaving 1 base not matched to a gene. The CDR3 covers 16 residues. These data come from a study of cytomegalovirus exposure and HLA in healthy donors. General study results and limits: In a later analysis, the majority of CMV-associated beta chains seemingly showed HLA restriction. In vitro experiments confirmed that three CMV-associated chains were specific for CMV antigens.

This chain joins TRBV18 and TRBJ1-6; 9 bases are a match to TRBD1. Sequenced input: PBMCs. This sequence originates from a woman between 25 and 40 years old in good health and CMV-seronegative. CDR3 sequence reads: CASSLDRGSYNSPLHF. DNA of the CDR3: TGTGCCAGCTCACTGGACAGGGGCTCCTATAATTCACCCCTCCACTTT.